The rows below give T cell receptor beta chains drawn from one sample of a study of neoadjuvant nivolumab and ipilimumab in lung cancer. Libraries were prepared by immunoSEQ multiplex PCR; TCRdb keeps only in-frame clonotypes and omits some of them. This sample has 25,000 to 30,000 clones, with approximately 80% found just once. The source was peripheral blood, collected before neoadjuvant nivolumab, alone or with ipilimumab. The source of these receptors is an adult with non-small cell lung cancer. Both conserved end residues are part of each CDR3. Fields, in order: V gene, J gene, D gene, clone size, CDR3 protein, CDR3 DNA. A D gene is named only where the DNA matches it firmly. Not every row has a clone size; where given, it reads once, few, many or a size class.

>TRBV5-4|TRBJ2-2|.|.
CASSLAGGAGELFF
TGTGCCAGCAGCTTGGCCGGAGGGGCCGGGGAGCTGTTTTTT
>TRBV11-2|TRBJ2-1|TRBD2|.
CASSLPPAGARNEQFF
TGTGCCAGCAGCTTACCCCCAGCGGGGGCTCGCAATGAGCAGTTCTTC
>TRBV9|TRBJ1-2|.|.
CASSQRGGNGYTF
TGTGCCAGCAGCCAACGGGGGGGGAATGGCTACACCTTC
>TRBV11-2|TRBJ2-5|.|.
CASSPAGHQQETQYF
TGTGCCAGCAGCCCCGCGGGACACCAGCAAGAGACCCAGTACTTC
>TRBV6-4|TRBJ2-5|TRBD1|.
CASSDPIQGQNQQETQYF
TGTGCCAGCAGTGACCCGATACAGGGACAGAATCAACAAGAGACCCAGTACTTC
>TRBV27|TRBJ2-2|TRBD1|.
CASSGTGGNTGELFF
TGTGCCAGCAGTGGGACAGGGGGCAACACCGGGGAGCTGTTTTTT
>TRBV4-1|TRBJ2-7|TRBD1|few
CASSPTGDEQYF
TGCGCCAGCAGCCCGACAGGGGACGAGCAGTACTTC
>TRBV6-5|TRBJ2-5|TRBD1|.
CASSKPGQGKETQYF
TGTGCCAGCAGTAAACCGGGACAGGGAAAAGAGACCCAGTACTTC
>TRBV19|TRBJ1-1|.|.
CASSIIGEAFF
TGTGCCAGTAGTATAATCGGAGAAGCTTTCTTT
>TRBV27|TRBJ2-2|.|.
CASSLMGANTGELFF
TGTGCCAGCAGTTTAATGGGGGCGAACACCGGGGAGCTGTTTTTT
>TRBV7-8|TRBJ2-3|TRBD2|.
CASTLRGSGEADTQYF
TGTGCCAGCACCCTACGGGGTAGCGGGGAGGCAGATACGCAGTATTTT
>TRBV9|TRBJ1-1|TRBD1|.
CASSLGGYATEAFF
TGTGCCAGCAGCCTAGGGGGCTACGCAACTGAAGCTTTCTTT
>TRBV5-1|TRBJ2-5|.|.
CASSPGVRETQYF
TGCGCCAGCAGTCCAGGGGTTCGGGAGACCCAGTACTTC
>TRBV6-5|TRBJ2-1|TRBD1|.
CASSYGTDNEQFF
TGTGCCAGCAGTTACGGGACAGACAATGAGCAGTTCTTC
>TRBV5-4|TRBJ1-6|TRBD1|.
CASSPGTGINSPLHF
TGTGCCAGCAGCCCCGGGACAGGGATTAATTCACCCCTCCACTTT
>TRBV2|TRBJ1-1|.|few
CASSPQGDTEAFF
TGTGCCAGCAGTCCACAGGGAGACACTGAAGCTTTCTTT
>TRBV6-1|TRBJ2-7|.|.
CASSDSRGSYYEQYF
TGTGCCAGCAGTGATTCTAGGGGTAGTTACTACGAGCAGTACTTC
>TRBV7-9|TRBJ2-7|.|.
CASSSRGYEQYF
TGTGCCAGCAGCTCCAGGGGTTACGAGCAGTACTTC
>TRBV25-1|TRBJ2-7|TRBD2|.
CASSESGRATEQYF
TGTGCCAGCAGTGAATCTGGGAGGGCGACGGAGCAGTACTTC
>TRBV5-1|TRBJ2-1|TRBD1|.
CASSGRTGDNEQFF
TGCGCCAGCAGTGGTCGGACAGGGGACAATGAGCAGTTCTTC
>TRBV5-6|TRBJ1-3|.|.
CASSPSTRTDRNTIYF
TGTGCCAGCAGCCCGAGCACTCGGACAGACCGAAACACCATATATTTT
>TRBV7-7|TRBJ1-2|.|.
CASSLGSAGWVGYTF
TGTGCCAGCAGCCTCGGTTCAGCAGGGTGGGTAGGCTACACCTTC